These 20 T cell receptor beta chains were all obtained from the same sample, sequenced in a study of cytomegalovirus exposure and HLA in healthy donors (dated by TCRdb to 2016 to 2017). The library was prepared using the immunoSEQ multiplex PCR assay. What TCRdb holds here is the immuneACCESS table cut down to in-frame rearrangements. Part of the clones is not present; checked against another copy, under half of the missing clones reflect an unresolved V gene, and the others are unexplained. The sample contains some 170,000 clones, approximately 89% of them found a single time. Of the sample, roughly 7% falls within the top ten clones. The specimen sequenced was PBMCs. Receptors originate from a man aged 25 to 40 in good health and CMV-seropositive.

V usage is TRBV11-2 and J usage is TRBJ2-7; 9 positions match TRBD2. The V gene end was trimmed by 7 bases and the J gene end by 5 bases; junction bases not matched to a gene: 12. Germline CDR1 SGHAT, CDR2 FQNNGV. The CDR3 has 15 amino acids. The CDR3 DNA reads TGTGCCAGCAAATTGGGTAGTAGCGGGGGAAACGAGCAGTACTTC. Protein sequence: CASKLGSSGGNEQYF.

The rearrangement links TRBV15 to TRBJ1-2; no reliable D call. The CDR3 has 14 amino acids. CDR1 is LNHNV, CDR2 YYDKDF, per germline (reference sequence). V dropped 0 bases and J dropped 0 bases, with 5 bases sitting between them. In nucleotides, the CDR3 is TGTGCCACCAGCAGAGACGGCTCTAACTATGGCTACACCTTC. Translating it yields CATSRDGSNYGYTF.

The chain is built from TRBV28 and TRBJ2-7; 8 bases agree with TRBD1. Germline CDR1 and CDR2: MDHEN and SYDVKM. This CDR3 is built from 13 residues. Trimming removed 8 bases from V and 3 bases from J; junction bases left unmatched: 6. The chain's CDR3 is CASARTGFYEQYF. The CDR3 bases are TGTGCCAGCGCCAGGACAGGGTTCTACGAGCAGTACTTC.

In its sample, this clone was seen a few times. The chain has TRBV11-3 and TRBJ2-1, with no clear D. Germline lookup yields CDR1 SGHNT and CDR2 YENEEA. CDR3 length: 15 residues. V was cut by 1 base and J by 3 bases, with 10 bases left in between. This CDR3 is CASSLAGPYYNEQFF. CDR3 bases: TGTGCCAGCAGCTTAGCGGGTCCCTACTACAATGAGCAGTTCTTC.

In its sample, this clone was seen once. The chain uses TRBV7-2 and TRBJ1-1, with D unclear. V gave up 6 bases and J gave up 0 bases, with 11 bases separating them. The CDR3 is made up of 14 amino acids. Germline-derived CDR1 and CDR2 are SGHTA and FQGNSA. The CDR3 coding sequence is TGTGCCAGCAGAGGGTCTGGTTTGAACACTGAAGCTTTCTTT. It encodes CASRGSGLNTEAFF. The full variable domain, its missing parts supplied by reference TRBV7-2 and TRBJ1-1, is GAGVSQSPSNKVTEKGKDVELRCDPISGHTALYWYRQSLGQGLEFLIYFQGNSAPDKSGLPSDRFSAERTGGSVSTLTIQRTQQEDSAVYLCASRGSGLNTEAFFGQGTRLTVV.

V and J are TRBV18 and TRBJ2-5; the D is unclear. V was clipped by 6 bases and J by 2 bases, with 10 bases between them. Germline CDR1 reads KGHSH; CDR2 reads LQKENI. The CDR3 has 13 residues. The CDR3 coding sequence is TGTGCCAGCTCGGTGCGGCTGCAAGAGACCCAGTACTTC. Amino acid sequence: CASSVRLQETQYF.

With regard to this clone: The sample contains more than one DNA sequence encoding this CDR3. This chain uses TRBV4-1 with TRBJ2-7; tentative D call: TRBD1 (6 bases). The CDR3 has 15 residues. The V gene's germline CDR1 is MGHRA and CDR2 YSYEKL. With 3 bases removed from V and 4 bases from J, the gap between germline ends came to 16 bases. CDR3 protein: CASSQGQGRSYEQYF. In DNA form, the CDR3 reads TGCGCCAGCAGCCAGGGGCAGGGGCGTTCGTACGAGCAGTACTTC.

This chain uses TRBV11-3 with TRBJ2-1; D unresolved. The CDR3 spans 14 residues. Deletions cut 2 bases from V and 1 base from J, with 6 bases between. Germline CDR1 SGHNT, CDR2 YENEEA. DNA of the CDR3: TGTGCCAGCAGCTTAAGTGGGTCCTACAATGAGCAGTTCTTC. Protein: CASSLSGSYNEQFF. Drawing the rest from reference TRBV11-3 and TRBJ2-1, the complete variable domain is EAGVVQSPRYKIIEKKQPVAFWCNPISGHNTLYWYLQNLGQGPELLIRYENEEAVDDSQLPKDRFSAERLKGVDSTLKIQPAELGDSAVYLCASSLSGSYNEQFFGPGTRLTVL.

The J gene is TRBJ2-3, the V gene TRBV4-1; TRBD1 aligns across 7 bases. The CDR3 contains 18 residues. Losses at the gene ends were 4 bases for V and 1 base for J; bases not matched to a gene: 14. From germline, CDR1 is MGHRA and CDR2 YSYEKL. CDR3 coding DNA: TGCGCCAGCAGCCGAGTGGTCTCTAGACAGGGAGGCACAGATACGCAGTATTTT. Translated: CASSRVVSRQGGTDTQYF.

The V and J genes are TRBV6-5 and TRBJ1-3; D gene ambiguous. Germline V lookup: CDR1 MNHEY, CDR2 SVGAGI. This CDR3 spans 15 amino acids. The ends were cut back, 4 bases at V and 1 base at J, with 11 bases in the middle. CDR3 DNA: TGTGCCAGCAGTTTCGACGGCCGATCTGGAAACACCATATATTTT. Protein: CASSFDGRSGNTIYF.

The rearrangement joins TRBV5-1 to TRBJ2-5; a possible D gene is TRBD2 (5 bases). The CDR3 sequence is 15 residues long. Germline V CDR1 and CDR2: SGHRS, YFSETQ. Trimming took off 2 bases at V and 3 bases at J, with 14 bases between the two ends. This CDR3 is CASSLLRPGKETQYF. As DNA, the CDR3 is TGCGCCAGCAGCTTACTACGTCCGGGGAAAGAGACCCAGTACTTC.

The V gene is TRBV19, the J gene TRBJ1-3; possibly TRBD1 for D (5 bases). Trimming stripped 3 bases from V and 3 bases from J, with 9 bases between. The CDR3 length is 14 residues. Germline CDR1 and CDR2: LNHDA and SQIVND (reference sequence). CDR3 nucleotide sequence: TGTGCCAGTAGTATTCCAGGGTTTGGAAACACCATATATTTT. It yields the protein CASSIPGFGNTIYF.

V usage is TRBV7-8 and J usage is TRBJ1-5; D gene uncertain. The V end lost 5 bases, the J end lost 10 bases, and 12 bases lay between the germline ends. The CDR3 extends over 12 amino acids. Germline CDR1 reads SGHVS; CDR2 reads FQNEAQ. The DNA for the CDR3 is TGTGCCAGCAGCCGACCCGATGGCCCCCAGCATTTT. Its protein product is CASSRPDGPQHF.

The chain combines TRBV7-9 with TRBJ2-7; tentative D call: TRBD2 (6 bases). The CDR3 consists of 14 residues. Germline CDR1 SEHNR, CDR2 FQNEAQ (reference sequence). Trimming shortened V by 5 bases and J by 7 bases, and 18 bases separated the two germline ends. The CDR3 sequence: CASSPGGGTPEQYF. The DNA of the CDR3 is TGTGCCAGCAGCCCAGGCGGCGGGACCCCTGAGCAGTACTTC.

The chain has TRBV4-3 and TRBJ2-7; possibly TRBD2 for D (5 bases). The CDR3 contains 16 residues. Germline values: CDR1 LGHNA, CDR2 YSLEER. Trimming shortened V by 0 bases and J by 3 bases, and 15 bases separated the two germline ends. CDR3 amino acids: CASSQEGPPSHYEQYF. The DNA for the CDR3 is TGCGCCAGCAGCCAAGAAGGGCCGCCTAGCCACTACGAGCAGTACTTC.

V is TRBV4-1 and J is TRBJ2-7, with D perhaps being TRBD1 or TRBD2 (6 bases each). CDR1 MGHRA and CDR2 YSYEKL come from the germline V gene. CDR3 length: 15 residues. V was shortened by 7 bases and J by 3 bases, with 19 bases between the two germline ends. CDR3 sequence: CASTPSPGAIYEQYF. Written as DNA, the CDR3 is TGCGCCAGCACCCCCTCGCCGGGGGCTATCTACGAGCAGTACTTC.

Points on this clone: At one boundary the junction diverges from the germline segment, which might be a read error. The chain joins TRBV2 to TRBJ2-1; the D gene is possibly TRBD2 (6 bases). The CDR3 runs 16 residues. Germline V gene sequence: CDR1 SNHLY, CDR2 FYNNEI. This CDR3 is CASWVSGKPSSNEQFF. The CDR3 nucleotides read TGTGCCAGCTGGGTTAGCGGAAAGCCCTCCTCCAATGAGCAGTTCTTC.

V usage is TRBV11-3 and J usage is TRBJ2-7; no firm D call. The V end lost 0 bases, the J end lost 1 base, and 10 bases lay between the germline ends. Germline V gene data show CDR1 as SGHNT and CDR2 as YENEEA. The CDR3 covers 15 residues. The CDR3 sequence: CASSLDSSGSYEQYF. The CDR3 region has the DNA TGTGCCAGCAGCTTAGATTCCTCGGGTTCCTACGAGCAGTACTTC.

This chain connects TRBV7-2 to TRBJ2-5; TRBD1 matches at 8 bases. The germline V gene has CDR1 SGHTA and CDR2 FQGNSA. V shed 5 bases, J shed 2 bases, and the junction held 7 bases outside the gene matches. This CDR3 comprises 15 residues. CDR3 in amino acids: CASSPNQGAQETQYF. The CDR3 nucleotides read TGTGCCAGCAGCCCTAATCAGGGGGCACAAGAGACCCAGTACTTC.

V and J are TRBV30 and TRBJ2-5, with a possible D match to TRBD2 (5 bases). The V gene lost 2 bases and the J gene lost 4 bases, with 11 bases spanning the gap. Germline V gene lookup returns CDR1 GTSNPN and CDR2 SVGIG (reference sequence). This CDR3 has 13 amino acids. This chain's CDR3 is CAWSLGGGETQYF. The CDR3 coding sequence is TGTGCCTGGAGTCTGGGCGGAGGAGAGACCCAGTACTTC.